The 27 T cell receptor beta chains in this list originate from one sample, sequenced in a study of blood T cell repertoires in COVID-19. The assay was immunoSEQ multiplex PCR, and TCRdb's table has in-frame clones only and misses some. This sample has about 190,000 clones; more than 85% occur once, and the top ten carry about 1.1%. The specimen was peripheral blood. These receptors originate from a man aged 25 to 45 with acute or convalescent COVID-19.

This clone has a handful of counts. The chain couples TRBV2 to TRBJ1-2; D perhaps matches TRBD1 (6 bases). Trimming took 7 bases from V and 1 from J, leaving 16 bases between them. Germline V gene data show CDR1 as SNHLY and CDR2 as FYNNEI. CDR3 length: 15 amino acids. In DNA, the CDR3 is TGTGCCAGCACCGTCGGCAGGGGCCATAACTATGGCTACACCTTC. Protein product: CASTVGRGHNYGYTF.

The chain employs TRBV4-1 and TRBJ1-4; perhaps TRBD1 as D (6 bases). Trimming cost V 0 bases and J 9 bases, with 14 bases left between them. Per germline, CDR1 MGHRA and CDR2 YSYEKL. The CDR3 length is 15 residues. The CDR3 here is CASSQDRQGRKKLFF. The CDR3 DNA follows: TGCGCCAGCAGCCAAGATCGGCAGGGGCGGAAAAAACTGTTTTTT.

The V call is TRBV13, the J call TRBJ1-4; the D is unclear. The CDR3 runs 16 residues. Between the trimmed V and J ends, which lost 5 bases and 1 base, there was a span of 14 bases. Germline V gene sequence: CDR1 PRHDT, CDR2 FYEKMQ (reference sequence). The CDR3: CASSPHLGGTNEKLFF. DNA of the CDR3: TGTGCCAGCAGCCCCCACCTTGGAGGAACTAATGAAAAACTGTTTTTT.

The DNA for the CDR3 is TGCGCCAGCAGCCGCGAGGGACATAACTCTGGAAACACCATATATTTT. It encodes CASSREGHNSGNTIYF. The gene calls are TRBV4-1 and TRBJ1-3, with D possibly matching TRBD1 (6 bases). The CDR3 has 16 residues. V lost 4 bases and J 0 bases, leaving 13 bases between the germline ends. The germline V gene encodes CDR1 MGHRA and CDR2 YSYEKL.

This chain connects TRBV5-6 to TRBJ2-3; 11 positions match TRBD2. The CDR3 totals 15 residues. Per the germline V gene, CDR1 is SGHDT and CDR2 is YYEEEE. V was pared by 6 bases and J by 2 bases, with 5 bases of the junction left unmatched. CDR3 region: CASTPGLAATDTQYF. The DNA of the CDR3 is TGTGCCAGCACCCCGGGACTAGCGGCCACAGATACGCAGTATTTT.

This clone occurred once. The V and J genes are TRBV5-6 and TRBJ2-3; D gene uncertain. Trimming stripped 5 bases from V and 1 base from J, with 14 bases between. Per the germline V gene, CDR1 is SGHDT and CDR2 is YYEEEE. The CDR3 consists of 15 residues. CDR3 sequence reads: CASRSGGSGTDTQYF. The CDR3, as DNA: TGTGCCAGCAGGAGTGGTGGCAGCGGCACAGATACGCAGTATTTT.

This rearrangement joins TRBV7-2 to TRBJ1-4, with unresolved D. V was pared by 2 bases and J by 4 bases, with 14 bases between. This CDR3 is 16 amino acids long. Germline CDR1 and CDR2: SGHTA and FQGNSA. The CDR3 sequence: CASSLFGGAYNEKLFF. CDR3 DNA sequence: TGTGCCAGCAGCTTATTCGGCGGAGCCTATAATGAAAAACTGTTTTTT.

The CDR3 reads CASRQGNQPQHF. The CDR3 DNA is TGTGCCAGCAGGCAGGGTAATCAGCCCCAGCATTTT. The chain has TRBV6-6 and TRBJ1-5, with D possibly matching TRBD1 (5 bases). Trimming pared 6 bases from V and 4 bases from J, leaving 7 bases between. Germline V gives CDR1 MNHNY, CDR2 SVGAGI (reference sequence). The CDR3 is 12 amino acids.

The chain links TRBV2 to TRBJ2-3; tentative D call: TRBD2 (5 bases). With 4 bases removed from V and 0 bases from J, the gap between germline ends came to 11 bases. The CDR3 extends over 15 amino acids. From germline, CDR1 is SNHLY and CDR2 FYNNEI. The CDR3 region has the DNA TGTGCCAGCAGTGGGACTTCTTGGAGCACAGATACGCAGTATTTT. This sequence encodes CASSGTSWSTDTQYF.

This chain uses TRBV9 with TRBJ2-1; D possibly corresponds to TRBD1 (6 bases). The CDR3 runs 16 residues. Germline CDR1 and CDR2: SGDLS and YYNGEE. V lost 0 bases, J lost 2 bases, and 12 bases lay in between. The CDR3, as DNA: TGTGCCAGCAGCGTAGACTATACAGGGACCTACAATGAGCAGTTCTTC. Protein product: CASSVDYTGTYNEQFF.

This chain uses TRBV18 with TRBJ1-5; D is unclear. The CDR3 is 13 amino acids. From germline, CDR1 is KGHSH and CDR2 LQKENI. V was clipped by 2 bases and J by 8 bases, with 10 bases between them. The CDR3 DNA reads TGTGCCAGCTCACCAGACCTGGGCGAGCCCCAGCATTTT. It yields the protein CASSPDLGEPQHF.

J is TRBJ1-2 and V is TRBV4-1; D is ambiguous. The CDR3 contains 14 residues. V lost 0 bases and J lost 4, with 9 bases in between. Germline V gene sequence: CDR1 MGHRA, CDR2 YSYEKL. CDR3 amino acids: CASSQESRGYGYTF. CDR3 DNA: TGCGCCAGCAGCCAAGAGTCTCGAGGCTATGGCTACACCTTC.

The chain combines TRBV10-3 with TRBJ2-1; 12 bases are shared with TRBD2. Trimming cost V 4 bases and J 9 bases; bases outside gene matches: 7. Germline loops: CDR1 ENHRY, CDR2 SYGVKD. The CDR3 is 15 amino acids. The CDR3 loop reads CAISGLAGASGEQFF. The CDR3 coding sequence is TGTGCCATCAGTGGACTAGCGGGAGCCTCGGGTGAGCAGTTCTTC.

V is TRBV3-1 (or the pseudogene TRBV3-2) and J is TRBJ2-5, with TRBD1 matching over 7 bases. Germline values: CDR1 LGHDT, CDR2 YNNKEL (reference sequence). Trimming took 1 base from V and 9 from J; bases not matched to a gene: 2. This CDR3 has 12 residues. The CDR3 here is CASSQGDRAQYF. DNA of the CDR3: TGTGCCAGCAGCCAAGGCGACAGGGCCCAGTACTTC.

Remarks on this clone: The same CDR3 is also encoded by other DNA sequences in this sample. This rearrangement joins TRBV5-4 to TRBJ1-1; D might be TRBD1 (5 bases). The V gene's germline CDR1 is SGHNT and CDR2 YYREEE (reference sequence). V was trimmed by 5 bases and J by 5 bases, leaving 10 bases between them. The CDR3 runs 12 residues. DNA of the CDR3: TGTGCCAGCAGTCTTCGGGGGACTGAAGCTTTCTTT. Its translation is CASSLRGTEAFF.

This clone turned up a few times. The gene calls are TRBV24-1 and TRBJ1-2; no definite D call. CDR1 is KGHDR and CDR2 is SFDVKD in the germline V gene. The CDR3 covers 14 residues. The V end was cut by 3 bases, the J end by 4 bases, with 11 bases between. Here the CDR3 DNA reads TGTGCCACCAGTGATACGGTAACCCCCTATGGCTACACCTTC. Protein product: CATSDTVTPYGYTF.

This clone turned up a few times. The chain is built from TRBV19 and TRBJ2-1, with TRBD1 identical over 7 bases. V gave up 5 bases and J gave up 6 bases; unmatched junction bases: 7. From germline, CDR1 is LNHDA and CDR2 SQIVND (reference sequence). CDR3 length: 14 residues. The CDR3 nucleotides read TGTGCCAGTAGTGTTGGGACAGTAGCCAATGAGCAGTTCTTC. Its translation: CASSVGTVANEQFF.

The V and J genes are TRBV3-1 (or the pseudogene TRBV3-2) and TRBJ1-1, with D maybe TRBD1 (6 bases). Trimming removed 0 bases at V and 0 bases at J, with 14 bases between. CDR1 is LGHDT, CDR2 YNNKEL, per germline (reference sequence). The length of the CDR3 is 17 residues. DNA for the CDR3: TGTGCCAGCAGCCAAGATCGGTGGGCAGGGGTGAACACTGAAGCTTTCTTT. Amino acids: CASSQDRWAGVNTEAFF.

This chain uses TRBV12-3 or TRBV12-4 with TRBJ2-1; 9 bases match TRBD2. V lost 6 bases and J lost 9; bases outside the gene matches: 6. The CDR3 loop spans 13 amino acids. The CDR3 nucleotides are TGTGCCAGCAGCTCAGCGGGAGGTGGTGAGCAGTTCTTC. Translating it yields CASSSAGGGEQFF.

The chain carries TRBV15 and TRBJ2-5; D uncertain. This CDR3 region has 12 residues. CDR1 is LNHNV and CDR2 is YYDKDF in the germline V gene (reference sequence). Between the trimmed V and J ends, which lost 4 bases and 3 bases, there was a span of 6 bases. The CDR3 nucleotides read TGTGCCACCAGCACACAAAAAGAGACCCAGTACTTC. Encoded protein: CATSTQKETQYF.

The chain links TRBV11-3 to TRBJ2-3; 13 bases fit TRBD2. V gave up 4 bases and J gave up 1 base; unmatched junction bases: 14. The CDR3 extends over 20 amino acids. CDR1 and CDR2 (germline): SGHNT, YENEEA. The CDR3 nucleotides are TGTGCCAGCAGCTACACGACTAGCGGGGGGCGGGGAGGTGGCACAGATACGCAGTATTTT. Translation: CASSYTTSGGRGGGTDTQYF.

The CDR3 DNA reads as TGTGCCAGCAGCCAAGTGCCGGGACAGAAAGAGACCCAGTACTTC. It translates to CASSQVPGQKETQYF. The chain links TRBV3-1 (or the pseudogene TRBV3-2) to TRBJ2-5; 7 positions agree with TRBD1. The junction had 5 bases not matched to a gene; V was cut back by 1 base and J by 3 bases. The V gene's germline CDR1 is LGHDT and CDR2 YNNKEL (reference sequence). This CDR3 is built from 15 residues.

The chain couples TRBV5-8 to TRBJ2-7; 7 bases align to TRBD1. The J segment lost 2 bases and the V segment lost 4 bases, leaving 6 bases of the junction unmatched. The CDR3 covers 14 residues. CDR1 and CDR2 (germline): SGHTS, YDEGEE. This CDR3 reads CASSGRTGPYEQYF. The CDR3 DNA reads TGTGCCAGCAGCGGGCGGACAGGACCCTACGAGCAGTACTTC.

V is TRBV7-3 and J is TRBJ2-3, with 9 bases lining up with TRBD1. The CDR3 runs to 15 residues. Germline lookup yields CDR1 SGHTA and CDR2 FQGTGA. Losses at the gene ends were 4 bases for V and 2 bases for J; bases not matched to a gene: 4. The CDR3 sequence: CASSSGQGNTDTQYF. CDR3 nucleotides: TGTGCCAGCAGCTCGGGACAGGGTAACACAGATACGCAGTATTTT.

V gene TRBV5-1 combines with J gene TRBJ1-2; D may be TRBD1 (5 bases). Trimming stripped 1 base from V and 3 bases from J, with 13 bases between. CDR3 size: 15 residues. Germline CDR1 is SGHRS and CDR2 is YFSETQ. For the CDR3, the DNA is TGCGCCAGCAGCTTGTCAACAGGAAAGTACTATGGCTACACCTTC. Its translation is CASSLSTGKYYGYTF.

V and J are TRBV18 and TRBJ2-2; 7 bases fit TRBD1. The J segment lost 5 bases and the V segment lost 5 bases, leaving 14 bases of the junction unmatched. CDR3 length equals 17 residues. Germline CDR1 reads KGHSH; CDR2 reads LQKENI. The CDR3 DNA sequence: TGTGCCAGCTCAAATAATGCCGGGACAGCAGGGACCGGGGAGCTGTTTTTT. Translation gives CASSNNAGTAGTGELFF.

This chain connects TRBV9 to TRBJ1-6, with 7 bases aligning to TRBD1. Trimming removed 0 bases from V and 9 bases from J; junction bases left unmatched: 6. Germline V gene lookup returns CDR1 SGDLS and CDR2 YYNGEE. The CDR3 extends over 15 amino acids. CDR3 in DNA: TGTGCCAGCAGCGTAGAGGCAGGGGGTGGTTCACCCCTCCACTTT. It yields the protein CASSVEAGGGSPLHF.